This T cell receptor (beta chain) emerged from a study of beta chain features in type 1 diabetes. As for the study in general: All samples together contributed 107,917,701 sorted cells for examination.

Notes on the study in general: For type 1 diabetes patients, VDJ junctions showed fewer insertions and more deletions.

Notes on this clone: What it binds is not known.

Investigators reverse transcribed all isolated RNA, so they sequenced expressed TCRB transcripts. Assay used: immunoSEQ multiplex PCR; TCRdb lists only in-frame clones, some missing. The repertoire has 810,000 or so clones, roughly 15% of them found once; the top ten carry 0.023%. The germline gives CDR1 SGDLS, CDR2 YYNGEE. V shed 4 bases and J 4 bases; nucleotides not matched to a gene: 15. This CDR3 has 17 amino acids. Material for sequencing was naive CD4+ T cells from blood. V gene TRBV9 combines with J gene TRBJ1-1, with 8 nucleotides matching TRBD1. This receptor was obtained from a woman between 18 and 30 years old in good health. CDR3 protein: CASSSGQGVKAVTEAFF. The DNA of the CDR3 is TGTGCCAGCAGCTCCGGACAGGGTGTTAAAGCGGTCACTGAAGCTTTCTTT.